This TCR beta chain was sequenced in a study of post-analysis software for immune sequencing data. The wider study: The cohort encompassed relapsing-remitting, secondary progressive and progressive-relapsing multiple sclerosis disease courses.

Every TCR beta cDNA library bore unique molecular identifiers. A single record per CDR3 protein comes from TCRdb applying MiXCR to the PCR reads. The sample carries hundreds of thousands of distinct CDR3 sequences, approximately 38% recorded once. Regarding the study as a whole: Roughly 5 TRBV segments, TRBV5-6, TRBV5-1 and TRBV20-1 among them, were found more frequent in patients than controls.

Trimming shortened V by 0 bases and J by 2 bases, and 13 bases separated the two germline ends. CDR3 length: 16 residues. Germline-derived CDR1 and CDR2 are LGHNA and YSLEER. With respect to this clonotype: The antigen is undetermined.

The sequence was collected from a girl aged 2 to 9 with multiple sclerosis. The chain combines TRBV4-3 with TRBJ1-2; D gene uncertain. Sequenced: blood. CDR3 protein: CASSQDLKADNYGYTF. The DNA for the CDR3 is TGCGCCAGCAGCCAAGATCTAAAGGCGGACAACTATGGCTACACCTTC.